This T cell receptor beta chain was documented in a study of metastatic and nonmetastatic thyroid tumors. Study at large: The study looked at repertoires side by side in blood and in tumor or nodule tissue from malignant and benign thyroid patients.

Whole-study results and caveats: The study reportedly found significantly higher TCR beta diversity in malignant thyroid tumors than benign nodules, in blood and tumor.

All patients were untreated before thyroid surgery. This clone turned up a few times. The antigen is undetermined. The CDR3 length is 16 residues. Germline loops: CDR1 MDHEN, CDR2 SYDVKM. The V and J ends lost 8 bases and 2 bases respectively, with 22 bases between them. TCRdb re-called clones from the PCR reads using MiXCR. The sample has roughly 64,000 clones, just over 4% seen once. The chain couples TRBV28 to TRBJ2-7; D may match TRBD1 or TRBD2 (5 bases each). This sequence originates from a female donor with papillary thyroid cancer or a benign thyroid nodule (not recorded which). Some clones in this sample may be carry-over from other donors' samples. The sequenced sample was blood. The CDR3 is CASQKSGTGPTYEQYF. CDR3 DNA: TGTGCCAGCCAAAAGTCCGGGACGGGGCCCACCTACGAGCAGTACTTC.